These 32 T cell receptor beta chains came from one sample sequenced in a study of blood T cell repertoires in COVID-19. Some clones are missing from TCRdb's copy, which holds only in-frame ones; the method was immunoSEQ multiplex PCR. The sample carries about 150,000 clones, about 80% recorded once. Sequenced sample: peripheral blood. The receptors come from a man aged 60 to 69 with acute or convalescent COVID-19.

V gene TRBV18 combines with J gene TRBJ1-1; 8 bases line up with TRBD1. The CDR3 runs to 13 residues. Losses at the gene ends were 6 bases for V and 4 bases for J; bases not matched to a gene: 4. Germline lookup yields CDR1 KGHSH and CDR2 LQKENI. Here the CDR3 reads CASSLQGGTEAFF. CDR3 nucleotides: TGTGCCAGCTCTCTACAGGGGGGCACTGAAGCTTTCTTT.

This clone was found once. The chain has TRBV7-2 and TRBJ2-1; TRBD2 agrees at 12 bases. The V and J ends lost 5 bases and 8 bases, in that order; junction bases with no gene match: 7. CDR1 is SGHTA, CDR2 FQGNSA, per germline. The CDR3 has 15 residues. Here the CDR3 reads CASSPSGGAFHEQFF. CDR3 sequence (DNA): TGTGCCAGCAGCCCTAGCGGGGGGGCCTTTCATGAGCAGTTCTTC.

The chain employs TRBV7-2 and TRBJ1-1; no clear D gene. Trimming removed 6 bases from V and 3 bases from J, with 20 bases in between. The CDR3 is made up of 16 amino acids. From germline, CDR1 is SGHTA and CDR2 FQGNSA. The CDR3 DNA is TGTGCCAGCAGTCTATCCTCCGTCTTGCGGGACACTGAAGCTTTCTTT. Translated, it gives CASSLSSVLRDTEAFF.

V gene TRBV9 combines with J gene TRBJ1-5; D is uncertain. This CDR3 comprises 13 residues. The V and J ends lost 3 bases and 5 bases respectively, with 9 bases between them. Per the germline V gene, CDR1 is SGDLS and CDR2 is YYNGEE. Written as DNA, the CDR3 is TGTGCCAGCAGCGGGCCAAGTCATCAGCCCCAGCATTTT. Its protein is CASSGPSHQPQHF. Based on the CDR3 plus reference TRBV9 and TRBJ1-5, the full variable domain is DSGVTQTPKHLITATGQRVTLRCSPRSGDLSVYWYQQSLDQGLQFLIQYYNGEERAKGNILERFSAQQFPDLHSELNLSSLELGDSALYFCASSGPSHQPQHFGDGTRLSIL.

The V call is TRBV29-1, the J call TRBJ2-7, with 11 bases fitting TRBD2. The junction had 2 bases not matched to a gene; V was cut back by 6 bases and J by 1 base. CDR1 is SQVTM, CDR2 ANQGSEA, per germline. The CDR3 length is 13 residues. CDR3 coding DNA: TGCAGCGTGACTAGCGGGAAATCCTACGAGCAGTACTTC. Translation gives CSVTSGKSYEQYF.

This clone was picked up one time. The chain employs TRBV10-3 and TRBJ2-1, with 9 bases that match TRBD1. This CDR3 is built from 13 residues. Trimming cost V 6 bases and J 5 bases; bases outside gene matches: 2. From germline, CDR1 is ENHRY and CDR2 SYGVKD. The CDR3 loop is CAIRGQGDNEQFF. CDR3 in DNA: TGTGCCATCAGGGGACAGGGAGACAATGAGCAGTTCTTC.

A few counts support this clone. As DNA, the CDR3 is TGTGCCAGCAGTGAAGAGGGCCGGGGGGCCTACACCTTC. It specifies CASSEEGRGAYTF. The V and J genes are TRBV2 and TRBJ1-2; the D gene is possibly TRBD1 (6 bases). Trimming stripped 1 base from V and 10 bases from J, with 13 bases between. The CDR3 extends over 13 amino acids. The germline gives CDR1 SNHLY, CDR2 FYNNEI.

The chain carries TRBV2 and TRBJ1-5; tentatively, D is TRBD1 (5 bases). The CDR3 is 14 amino acids. The V gene lost 7 bases and the J gene lost 4 bases, with 14 bases spanning the gap. Germline-derived CDR1 and CDR2 are SNHLY and FYNNEI. CDR3 sequence (DNA): TGTGCCAGCAAGGAGGGGATTAGGAATCAGCCCCAGCATTTT. It translates to CASKEGIRNQPQHF.

This clone has only a few counts. The chain recombines TRBV19 with TRBJ1-2; D is possibly TRBD1 (6 bases). Germline V gene data show CDR1 as LNHDA and CDR2 as SQIVND (reference sequence). With 4 bases removed from V and 0 bases from J, the gap between germline ends came to 15 bases. The CDR3 loop spans 16 amino acids. CDR3 sequence (DNA): TGTGCCAGTAGTAGGGCCCTCAGGACAGCTAACTATGGCTACACCTTC. Translated, it gives CASSRALRTANYGYTF.

This clone was seen just once. The chain has TRBV6-2 or TRBV6-3 and TRBJ2-7; possibly TRBD2 for D (6 bases). The germline V gene has CDR1 MNHEY and CDR2 SVGEGT. This CDR3 contains 14 residues. Trimming took off 2 bases at V and 3 bases at J, with 11 bases between the two ends. The chain's CDR3 is CASSYGGVVYEQYF. DNA of the CDR3: TGTGCCAGCAGTTACGGCGGGGTGGTCTACGAGCAGTACTTC.

This clone was seen a few times. This chain links TRBV19 with TRBJ2-1, with TRBD2 identical over 9 bases. CDR1 and CDR2 from the germline V gene are LNHDA and SQIVND (reference sequence). V dropped 3 bases and J dropped 7; count of bases not matched to a gene: 7. The CDR3 spans 15 residues. In DNA form, the CDR3 reads TGTGCCAGTAGTATTCGGGCGGGAGGGGGGAATGAGCAGTTCTTC. Its translation: CASSIRAGGGNEQFF.

The chain couples TRBV6-1 to TRBJ1-6; D remains unclear. The CDR3 covers 16 residues. V was cut by 0 bases and J by 1 base, with 7 bases left in between. CDR1 MNHNS and CDR2 SASEGT come from the germline V gene. The CDR3 sequence is CASSEARVSYNSPLHF. CDR3 sequence (DNA): TGTGCCAGCAGTGAAGCTCGGGTATCCTATAATTCACCCCTCCACTTT.

The V call is TRBV15, the J call TRBJ2-1; 11 bases match TRBD2. The CDR3 length is 19 residues. The germline V gene encodes CDR1 LNHNV and CDR2 YYDKDF (reference sequence). The J segment lost 2 bases and the V segment lost 0 bases, leaving 9 bases of the junction unmatched. CDR3 sequence (DNA): TGTGCCACCAGCAGAGAGAGGCTAGCGGGAGGCCCCCCCTACAATGAGCAGTTCTTC. As protein: CATSRERLAGGPPYNEQFF.

This clone has a single count. The rearrangement uses TRBV4-1 and TRBJ2-5; TRBD1 is a possible D gene (6 bases). From germline, CDR1 is MGHRA and CDR2 YSYEKL. Trimming pared 0 bases from V and 0 bases from J, leaving 14 bases between. This CDR3 has 17 residues. The CDR3 spells CASSQEGEGQYQETQYF. The CDR3 nucleotides read TGCGCCAGCAGCCAAGAGGGAGAGGGACAATACCAAGAGACCCAGTACTTC.

This chain joins TRBV28 and TRBJ1-2, with no clear D. This CDR3 comprises 15 residues. Between the trimmed V and J ends, which lost 6 bases and 2 bases, there was a span of 16 bases. Germline V CDR1 and CDR2: MDHEN, SYDVKM. Here the CDR3 reads CASRPGGQVNYGYTF. Written as DNA, the CDR3 is TGTGCCAGCAGGCCCGGCGGGCAGGTGAACTATGGCTACACCTTC.

The gene calls are TRBV7-9 and TRBJ2-1; 8 bases are shared with TRBD1. The CDR3 has 16 amino acids. In germline, CDR1 is SEHNR, CDR2 FQNEAQ (reference sequence). Germline trimming cut 5 bases from V and 5 bases from J; bases unmatched to any gene: 11. This CDR3 is CASSQRTGIGDNEQFF. In nucleotides, the CDR3 is TGTGCCAGCAGCCAGCGGACAGGGATCGGGGACAATGAGCAGTTCTTC. Variable domain in full (rest from reference TRBV7-9 and TRBJ2-1): DTGVSQNPRHKITKRGQNVTFRCDPISEHNRLYWYRQTLGQGPEFLTYFQNEAQLEKSRLLSDRFSAERPKGSFSTLEIQRTEQGDSAMYLCASSQRTGIGDNEQFFGPGTRLTVL.

This clone was counted a single time. The gene calls are TRBV9 and TRBJ2-5, with D possibly TRBD2 on 7 matching bases. V lost 0 bases, J lost 2 bases, and 14 bases lay in between. This CDR3 is 16 amino acids long. CDR1 and CDR2 (germline): SGDLS, YYNGEE. The CDR3 is CASSVGGGGGQETQYF. For the CDR3, the DNA is TGTGCCAGCAGCGTAGGAGGGGGAGGGGGGCAAGAGACCCAGTACTTC.

The chain combines TRBV9 with TRBJ1-2; TRBD1 aligns across 10 bases. The CDR3 has 16 residues. V trimming: 3 bases; J trimming: 7 bases; junction bases outside the gene matches: 12. CDR1 is SGDLS, CDR2 YYNGEE, per germline. The CDR3 DNA sequence: TGTGCCAGCAGCGAACTCCCCGGACAGGGGGTCACTGGCTACACCTTC. Its translation: CASSELPGQGVTGYTF.

This clone appeared once. The chain combines TRBV11-2 with TRBJ1-6, with a tentative D call TRBD1 (5 bases). CDR1 and CDR2 from the germline V gene are SGHAT and FQNNGV. The V gene lost 5 bases and the J gene lost 12 bases, with 23 bases spanning the gap. The CDR3 is made up of 16 amino acids. CDR3 DNA: TGTGCCAGCAGCGCTCTCCGGGGGGTTCAGAGAAGACCCCTCCACTTT. Its protein product is CASSALRGVQRRPLHF.

V usage is TRBV5-6 and J usage is TRBJ1-4; D ambiguous. There are 12 residues in the CDR3. Looked up from germline, CDR1 is SGHDT and CDR2 is YYEEEE. Trimming took 5 bases from V and 8 from J, leaving 10 bases between them. The CDR3 nucleotides are TGTGCCAGCAGTAGACCGGGGGAAAAACTGTTTTTT. Translating gives CASSRPGEKLFF. Full variable domain (remainder filled in from reference TRBV5-6 and TRBJ1-4): DAGVTQSPTHLIKTRGQQVTLRCSPKSGHDTVSWYQQALGQGPQFIFQYYEEEERQRGNFPDRFSGHQFPNYSSELNVNALLLGDSALYLCASSRPGEKLFFGSGTQLSVL.

This clone was observed once. V is TRBV4-2 and J is TRBJ2-5; D unresolved. The CDR3 runs 13 residues. Per germline, CDR1 LGHNA and CDR2 YNFKEQ. The germline V and J ends were trimmed by 1 base and 3 bases, with 6 bases remaining between them. In DNA form, the CDR3 reads TGTGCCAGCAGCCAAGGGCATAAAGAGACCCAGTACTTC. It specifies CASSQGHKETQYF.

This sequence joins TRBV7-6 and TRBJ2-3; 11 positions agree with TRBD2. Germline CDR1 SGHVS, CDR2 FNYEAQ. The CDR3 runs 16 residues. V shed 5 bases and J 4 bases; nucleotides not matched to a gene: 8. The CDR3 DNA follows: TGTGCCAGCAGCCCGAGGGCTAGCGGGAGGTCAGATACGCAGTATTTT. Amino acid sequence: CASSPRASGRSDTQYF. Variable domain in full (rest from reference TRBV7-6 and TRBJ2-3): GAGVSQSPRYKVTKRGQDVALRCDPISGHVSLYWYRQALGQGPEFLTYFNYEAQQDKSGLPNDRFSAERPEGSISTLTIQRTEQRDSAMYRCASSPRASGRSDTQYFGPGTRLTVL.

The chain couples TRBV5-1 to TRBJ1-2; D might be TRBD1 (5 bases). The V and J ends lost 0 bases and 6 bases respectively, with 12 bases between them. CDR1 and CDR2 (germline): SGHRS, YFSETQ. The CDR3 contains 14 residues. CDR3 DNA: TGCGCCAGCAGCTTGGGGGGCCCCGGCGATGGCTACACCTTC. This sequence encodes CASSLGGPGDGYTF. The variable domain in full, completed from reference TRBV5-1 and TRBJ1-2, reads KAGVTQTPRYLIKTRGQQVTLSCSPISGHRSVSWYQQTPGQGLQFLFEYFSETQRNKGNFPGRFSGRQFSNSRSEMNVSTLELGDSALYLCASSLGGPGDGYTFGSGTRLTVV.

The V call is TRBV27, the J call TRBJ1-2, with TRBD1 identical over 9 bases. Germline lookup yields CDR1 MNHEY and CDR2 SMNVEV (reference sequence). This CDR3 contains 15 residues. V trimming: 3 bases; J trimming: 2 bases; junction bases outside the gene matches: 4. CDR3 sequence (DNA): TGTGCCAGCAGTTTCGAAGGGACAGGGAACTATGGCTACACCTTC. Amino acids: CASSFEGTGNYGYTF.

V usage is TRBV28 and J usage is TRBJ2-1; 9 bases are a match to TRBD2. V shed 6 bases, J shed 0 bases, and the junction held 3 bases outside the gene matches. The CDR3 consists of 15 residues. CDR1 and CDR2 from the germline V gene are MDHEN and SYDVKM. The CDR3 region has the DNA TGTGCCAGCAGGAGTAGCGGGAGCTCCTACAATGAGCAGTTCTTC. Translating gives CASRSSGSSYNEQFF.

CDR3 protein: CASSYSGSGRNEQFF. CDR3 DNA sequence: TGTGCCAGCAGTTACTCAGGTAGCGGGAGGAATGAGCAGTTCTTC. The chain is built from TRBV6-5 and TRBJ2-1; 10 bases fit TRBD2. From germline, CDR1 is MNHEY and CDR2 SVGAGI. V shed 0 bases and J 7 bases; nucleotides not matched to a gene: 3. This CDR3 comprises 15 residues.

This sequence joins TRBV7-9 and TRBJ1-1; D is ambiguous. V shed 1 base and J shed 7 bases, with 7 bases lying between them. The CDR3 totals 12 residues. The V gene's germline CDR1 is SEHNR and CDR2 FQNEAQ (reference sequence). CDR3 sequence: CASSLVSFEAFF. The CDR3 DNA follows: TGTGCCAGCAGCTTAGTGTCTTTTGAAGCTTTCTTT.

The gene calls are TRBV18 and TRBJ1-1, with 8 bases identical to TRBD1. V lost 3 bases to trimming and J lost 7 bases; unmatched junction nucleotides: 7. Germline CDR1 reads KGHSH; CDR2 reads LQKENI. The CDR3 is made up of 14 amino acids. The DNA for the CDR3 is TGTGCCAGCTCACCCACTAGGACAGGGCTTGAAGCTTTCTTT. Its translation: CASSPTRTGLEAFF. The complete variable domain, with remaining parts taken from reference TRBV18 and TRBJ1-1, reads NAGVMQNPRHLVRRRGQEARLRCSPMKGHSHVYWYRQLPEEGLKFMVYLQKENIIDESGMPKERFSAEFPKEGPSILRIQQVVRGDSAAYFCASSPTRTGLEAFFGQGTRLTVV.

J is TRBJ2-1 and V is TRBV6-2 or TRBV6-3; 12 nucleotides agree with TRBD2. V gave up 2 bases and J gave up 4 bases; unmatched junction bases: 3. Germline values: CDR1 MNHEY, CDR2 SVGEGT. This CDR3 contains 16 residues. The CDR3 nucleotides are TGTGCCAGCAGTTACCGGGGGACTAGCGGGTACAATGAGCAGTTCTTC. Its protein is CASSYRGTSGYNEQFF.

This chain uses TRBV4-3 with TRBJ1-6; D uncertain. V was clipped by 3 bases and J by 2 bases, with 11 bases between them. This CDR3 comprises 16 residues. Germline V gives CDR1 LGHNA, CDR2 YSLEER. The CDR3 DNA is TGCGCCAGCAGCCAGGTCGTCACGGCCTATAATTCACCCCTCCACTTT. Translation: CASSQVVTAYNSPLHF.

The V gene is TRBV7-9, the J gene TRBJ2-3; 12 bases are shared with TRBD2. Germline CDR1 SEHNR, CDR2 FQNEAQ (reference sequence). This CDR3 comprises 15 residues. The V gene end was trimmed by 5 bases and the J gene end by 4 bases; junction bases not matched to a gene: 4. The CDR3 bases are TGTGCCAGCAGCCCGGGACTAGCGGGCCCAGATACGCAGTATTTT. This sequence encodes CASSPGLAGPDTQYF.

This clone came up once. The DNA of the CDR3 is TGTGCCAGCAGTTTATTCCCAGGGTACTATGGCTACACCTTC. It yields the protein CASSLFPGYYGYTF. The chain links TRBV28 to TRBJ1-2, with a possible D match to TRBD1 (5 bases). This CDR3 comprises 14 residues. Between the trimmed V and J ends, which lost 1 base and 3 bases, there was a span of 9 bases. Germline V gene data show CDR1 as MDHEN and CDR2 as SYDVKM.